These 26 T cell receptor beta chains were all obtained from the same sample, sequenced in a study of CD8+ T cells in alopecia areata. Following RNA extraction, reverse transcription yielded cDNA that acted as the sequencing template. TCRdb's copy holds only in-frame clones and misses some; the assay was immunoSEQ multiplex PCR. The top ten hold roughly 12% of the sample, which has around 200,000 clones, 58% seen once. The treatment: oral pan-JAK inhibitor, 5-10 mg twice daily. The specimen was CD8+ T cells sorted from blood, collected at week 24, from a patient treated with tofacitinib. The receptor set was obtained from a human donor with alopecia areata.

This clone was found a few times. V gene TRBV2 combines with J gene TRBJ2-6; 9 positions match TRBD1. Germline trimming cut 5 bases from V and 2 bases from J; bases unmatched to any gene: 4. The CDR3 has 16 residues. Per germline, CDR1 SNHLY and CDR2 FYNNEI. CDR3 nucleotides: TGTGCCAGCAGTTCCGGGACAGGGACTGGGGCCAACGTCCTGACTTTC. The encoded protein is CASSSGTGTGANVLTF.

V and J are TRBV2 and TRBJ1-5; D possibly corresponds to TRBD1 (6 bases). This CDR3 is 14 amino acids long. Germline V lookup: CDR1 SNHLY, CDR2 FYNNEI. Trimming removed 7 bases at V and 8 bases at J, with 18 bases between. CDR3 sequence reads: CASTKGGGLEPQHF. CDR3 sequence (DNA): TGTGCCAGCACCAAAGGGGGGGGGTTGGAGCCCCAGCATTTT.

The chain uses TRBV25-1 and TRBJ2-1; 10 nucleotides align to TRBD2. The V segment lost 1 base and the J segment 4 bases; nucleotides outside the gene matches: 4. In germline, CDR1 is MGHDK, CDR2 SYGVNS. The CDR3 loop spans 16 amino acids. In DNA form, the CDR3 reads TGTGCCAGCAGTGAATTAAGCGGGGGGGAATACAATGAGCAGTTCTTC. It yields the protein CASSELSGGEYNEQFF.

This clone was recorded only once. This rearrangement joins TRBV2 to TRBJ1-6; no firm D call. This CDR3 is 11 amino acids long. In germline, CDR1 is SNHLY, CDR2 FYNNEI. V lost 8 bases and J lost 10, with 9 bases in between. DNA of the CDR3: TGTGCCAGCCTATTAGGATCACCCCTCCACTTT. Protein sequence: CASLLGSPLHF.

The sample holds a few counts of this clone. The rearrangement links TRBV29-1 to TRBJ1-2, with D perhaps matching TRBD1 (6 bases). V lost 6 bases, J lost 3 bases, and 8 bases lay in between. Per the germline V gene, CDR1 is SQVTM and CDR2 is ANQGSEA. This CDR3 contains 11 residues. The CDR3 is CSVRQDYGYTF. DNA for the CDR3: TGCAGCGTCCGACAGGACTATGGCTACACCTTC.

The genes are TRBV15 and TRBJ2-7; D possibly corresponds to TRBD2 (5 bases). TRBJ2-5 explains the end of the DNA better; the J call may be wrong. The germline gives CDR1 LNHNV, CDR2 YYDKDF (reference sequence). The CDR3 loop spans 14 amino acids. This CDR3 reads CATSRVLAPETQYF. The CDR3 DNA follows: TGTGCCACCAGCAGAGTGCTAGCCCCGGAGACCCAGTACTTC.

The rearrangement uses TRBV7-8 and TRBJ1-3, with D perhaps matching TRBD1 (6 bases). Germline CDR1 SGHVS, CDR2 FQNEAQ. The CDR3 has 13 amino acids. Trimming took off 5 bases at V and 8 bases at J, with 13 bases between the two ends. The CDR3 reads CASSGYRVHTIYF. CDR3 bases: TGTGCCAGCAGCGGTTACAGGGTTCACACCATATATTTT.

The chain couples TRBV5-1 to TRBJ2-3; TRBD2 aligns across 9 bases. From germline, CDR1 is SGHRS and CDR2 YFSETQ. The CDR3 extends over 17 amino acids. V gave up 2 bases and J gave up 6 bases; unmatched junction bases: 13. The CDR3 loop reads CASSFRGWGLAMDTQYF. CDR3 DNA: TGCGCCAGCAGCTTCCGTGGCTGGGGACTAGCTATGGATACGCAGTATTTT.

The chain combines TRBV27 with TRBJ1-2, with D perhaps matching TRBD1 (5 bases). The CDR3 is 11 residues long. The ends were cut back, 7 bases at V and 7 bases at J, with 10 bases in the middle. Germline V gene data show CDR1 as MNHEY and CDR2 as SMNVEV (reference sequence). CDR3 region: CASMGVSGYTF. For the CDR3, the DNA is TGTGCCAGCATGGGGGTTAGTGGCTACACCTTC.

Remarks on this clone: One end of the junction does not line up with germline, which may come from a read error. The chain joins TRBV7-2 to TRBJ1-2, with D hard to call. This CDR3 contains 12 residues. Germline V gene data show CDR1 as SGHTA and CDR2 as FQGNSA. The CDR3 here is CASSPDGERVLF. CDR3 coding DNA: TGTGCCAGCAGCCCCGACGGGGAAAGGGTGCTTTTC.

The rearrangement uses TRBV6-5 and TRBJ2-7, with TRBD1 matching 7 bases. The germline V gene has CDR1 MNHEY and CDR2 SVGAGI. J gave up 2 bases and V 1 base, and 8 bases lay outside the gene matches. CDR3 length: 16 amino acids. The CDR3 protein is CASSYFPGQSTYEQYF. The CDR3, as DNA: TGTGCCAGCAGTTACTTCCCGGGACAGTCAACCTACGAGCAGTACTTC.

This clone showed up just once. The V call is TRBV11-2, the J call TRBJ2-1, with 7 positions matching TRBD2. Germline lookup yields CDR1 SGHAT and CDR2 FQNNGV. The CDR3 sequence is 16 residues long. V lost 1 base, J lost 6 bases, and 9 bases stayed unmatched. CDR3 nucleotides: TGTGCCAGCAGCTTAGGGGCCTCAGGGAGGGCCAATGAGCAGTTCTTC. Its protein product is CASSLGASGRANEQFF. Complete variable domain (other parts from reference TRBV11-2 and TRBJ2-1): EAGVAQSPRYKIIEKRQSVAFWCNPISGHATLYWYQQILGQGPKLLIQFQNNGVVDDSQLPKDRFSAERLKGVDSTLKIQPAKLEDSAVYLCASSLGASGRANEQFFGPGTRLTVL.

This clone was counted at least ten times. The CDR3 DNA reads as TGTGCCAGCAGCTCAAGAATTCAGGGTGGCTACACCTTC. Amino acids: CASSSRIQGGYTF. The chain uses TRBV13 and TRBJ1-2; D is possibly TRBD1 (5 bases). The CDR3 is made up of 13 amino acids. Per germline, CDR1 PRHDT and CDR2 FYEKMQ (reference sequence). Trimming took 4 bases from V and 7 from J, leaving 13 bases between them.

The chain uses TRBV27 and TRBJ1-4, with D unclear. There are 11 residues in the CDR3. V lost 5 bases to trimming and J lost 8 bases, with 6 bases between them. Germline V CDR1 and CDR2: MNHEY, SMNVEV (reference sequence). CDR3 loop: CASSEGEKLFF. The CDR3 DNA reads TGTGCCAGCAGTGAAGGGGAAAAACTGTTTTTT.

This clone was seen more than once but under ten times. The CDR3 spells CASSLASGGGGYTF. Here the CDR3 DNA reads TGTGCCAGCAGCTTAGCTTCCGGGGGCGGCGGCTACACCTTC. V gene TRBV7-9 combines with J gene TRBJ1-2; maybe TRBD1 (6 bases). This CDR3 has 14 amino acids. Germline loops: CDR1 SEHNR, CDR2 FQNEAQ (reference sequence). Trimming cost V 0 bases and J 8 bases, with 13 bases left between them.

The genes are TRBV9 and TRBJ1-1; D not certain. Germline CDR1 is SGDLS and CDR2 is YYNGEE. V lost 4 bases and J lost 4, with 2 bases in between. The CDR3 extends over 10 amino acids. The CDR3 spells CASSPTEAFF. CDR3 sequence (DNA): TGTGCCAGCAGCCCCACTGAAGCTTTCTTT.

The rearrangement uses TRBV7-9 and TRBJ2-7; tentatively, D is TRBD2 (5 bases). With 1 base removed from V and 6 bases from J, the gap between germline ends came to 10 bases. Germline values: CDR1 SEHNR, CDR2 FQNEAQ (reference sequence). This CDR3 has 13 residues. CDR3 DNA: TGTGCCAGCAGCTTAGGAGGGAGCGGCGAGCAGTACTTC. Encoded protein: CASSLGGSGEQYF.

V is TRBV5-6 and J is TRBJ2-3; 7 bases line up with TRBD2. Germline assignment: CDR1 SGHDT and CDR2 YYEEEE. The CDR3 is made up of 14 amino acids. The V gene end was trimmed by 4 bases and the J gene end by 0 bases; junction bases not matched to a gene: 2. CDR3 sequence reads: CASSPGGSTDTQYF. The CDR3, as DNA: TGTGCCAGCAGCCCGGGGGGTAGCACAGATACGCAGTATTTT.

The V call is TRBV29-1, the J call TRBJ2-7, with D possibly matching TRBD1 (5 bases). This CDR3 has 17 amino acids. Trimming shortened V by 6 bases and J by 2 bases, and 26 bases separated the two germline ends. Germline V gene lookup returns CDR1 SQVTM and CDR2 ANQGSEA. DNA for the CDR3: TGCAGCGTCTCTGGGGAATACTCGGACAAGGGCCCCTACGAGCAGTACTTC. Residues: CSVSGEYSDKGPYEQYF.

This chain joins TRBV27 and TRBJ1-5, with a possible D match to TRBD1 (6 bases). Germline V gene lookup returns CDR1 MNHEY and CDR2 SMNVEV (reference sequence). V lost 2 bases to trimming and J lost 4 bases, with 12 bases between them. This CDR3 contains 15 residues. The CDR3 nucleotides are TGTGCCAGCAGTTTACCCGGACAGACTAATCAGCCCCAGCATTTT. It is translated as CASSLPGQTNQPQHF.

This rearrangement joins TRBV10-3 to TRBJ2-2, with TRBD2 matching 13 bases. Germline assignment: CDR1 ENHRY and CDR2 SYGVKD. This CDR3 comprises 17 residues. Trimming removed 11 bases from V and 5 bases from J; junction bases left unmatched: 14. The CDR3 nucleotides read TGTGCCTCCCTTTGGACTAGCGGGGGAAAGAGGACCGGGGAGCTGTTTTTT. Its protein product is CASLWTSGGKRTGELFF.

The chain couples TRBV5-6 to TRBJ2-1, with unresolved D. The CDR3 covers 15 residues. The germline V gene has CDR1 SGHDT and CDR2 YYEEEE. V lost 0 bases and J 2 bases, leaving 9 bases between the germline ends. CDR3 in DNA: TGTGCCAGCAGCTTGGGTTCGAACCCCTACAATGAGCAGTTCTTC. Translation gives CASSLGSNPYNEQFF.

This chain links TRBV2 with TRBJ2-5; D unresolved. V was clipped by 5 bases and J by 4 bases, with 17 bases between them. The CDR3 covers 15 residues. CDR1 and CDR2 from the germline V gene are SNHLY and FYNNEI. Here the CDR3 DNA reads TGTGCCAGCAGTCTAGGACCTGGGCGTGGAGAGACCCAGTACTTC. This codes for CASSLGPGRGETQYF. The full variable domain, completed using reference TRBV2 and TRBJ2-5, is EPEVTQTPSHQVTQMGQEVILRCVPISNHLYFYWYRQILGQKVEFLVSFYNNEISEKSEIFDDQFSVERPDGSNFTLKIRSTKLEDSAMYFCASSLGPGRGETQYFGPGTRLLVL.

In this sample, this clone turned up a few times. This chain uses TRBV19 with TRBJ2-3, with 10 bases identical to TRBD2. V lost 3 bases, J lost 4 bases, and 7 bases stayed unmatched. This CDR3 comprises 16 residues. Germline V gene data show CDR1 as LNHDA and CDR2 as SQIVND (reference sequence). The DNA for the CDR3 is TGTGCCAGTAGTATGCTAGCGGGGGCAGCGGCAGATACGCAGTATTTT. This gives the protein CASSMLAGAAADTQYF.

On this clone: Other DNA sequences in the same sample also yield this CDR3. This chain joins TRBV5-6 and TRBJ2-7; weak D call: TRBD2 (6 bases). This CDR3 has 13 amino acids. V shed 2 bases and J shed 0 bases, with 6 bases lying between them. Looked up from germline, CDR1 is SGHDT and CDR2 is YYEEEE. CDR3 DNA: TGTGCCAGCAGCTTCGGGAGCTCCTACGAGCAGTACTTC. This gives the protein CASSFGSSYEQYF.

This clone was seen only a few times. The V call is TRBV5-1, the J call TRBJ1-1; tentative D call: TRBD1 (6 bases). CDR3 length: 15 amino acids. Trimming took off 2 bases at V and 0 bases at J, with 11 bases between the two ends. Germline-derived CDR1 and CDR2 are SGHRS and YFSETQ. The CDR3 nucleotides read TGCGCCAGCAGCTTTAGTGAGGGGGTGAACACTGAAGCTTTCTTT. Translating gives CASSFSEGVNTEAFF.